This TCR beta chain came from a study of cytomegalovirus exposure and HLA in healthy donors. The germline V gene encodes CDR1 PRHDT and CDR2 FYEKMQ (reference sequence). V lost 5 bases, J lost 4 bases, and 14 bases stayed unmatched. The CDR3 is 16 residues long. Amplification used 60 Vbeta primers and 13 Jbeta primers. Profiled with immunoSEQ multiplex PCR; TCRdb holds only in-frame clones, not every one. The table includes 200,000 or so clones, approximately 81% detected once. Material for sequencing was PBMCs. This TCR came from a boy aged 10-17 years in good health and CMV-seronegative. The chain is built from TRBV13 and TRBJ2-7, with 7 positions matching TRBD2. Here the CDR3 reads CASSPTVWGGTYEQYF. CDR3 nucleotide sequence: TGTGCCAGCAGCCCTACCGTCTGGGGGGGGACTTACGAGCAGTACTTC.